A single sample gave rise to the 22 T cell receptor beta chains below, sequenced in a study of PD-1 blockade in classical Hodgkin lymphoma. Clones were sequenced by immunoSEQ multiplex PCR, and TCRdb holds only the in-frame ones, with some missing. The table has roughly 150,000 clones, under 85% seen once. Every patient had relapsed following autologous stem cell transplantation, and cohorts differed in brentuximab vedotin exposure. Sample: peripheral blood mononuclear cells (PBMCs), taken before the second cycle of nivolumab. All receptors come from a human donor with classical Hodgkin lymphoma.

The gene calls are TRBV5-5 and TRBJ2-1; 8 bases are shared with TRBD2. The CDR3 is 15 residues long. CDR1 SGHKS and CDR2 YYEKEE come from the germline V gene (reference sequence). The junction had 8 bases not matched to a gene; V was cut back by 3 bases and J by 6 bases. CDR3 residues: CASSSGTSVSNEQFF. The CDR3 DNA sequence: TGTGCCAGCAGCTCAGGGACTAGTGTTAGCAATGAGCAGTTCTTC. Full variable domain (missing parts from reference TRBV5-5 and TRBJ2-1): DAGVTQSPTHLIKTRGQQVTLRCSPISGHKSVSWYQQVLGQGPQFIFQYYEKEERGRGNFPDRFSARQFPNYSSELNVNALLLGDSALYLCASSSGTSVSNEQFFGPGTRLTVL.

The J gene is TRBJ2-3, the V gene TRBV10-3, with 9 bases lining up with TRBD2. V shed 11 bases, J shed 3 bases, and the junction held 6 bases outside the gene matches. Germline V gene lookup returns CDR1 ENHRY and CDR2 SYGVKD. This CDR3 has 13 amino acids. The CDR3 DNA is TGTGCCTCGAGACTAGCGGTAACAGATACGCAGTATTTT. Translating gives CASRLAVTDTQYF.

In DNA, the CDR3 is TGTGCCAGTGGGGGGATATACAATGAGCAGTTCTTC. Protein sequence: CASGGIYNEQFF. This chain uses TRBV28 with TRBJ2-1; a weak D match, TRBD2 (6 bases). Trimming removed 9 bases at V and 4 bases at J, with 10 bases between. CDR1 and CDR2 from the germline V gene are MDHEN and SYDVKM. The CDR3 is 12 residues long.

The chain combines TRBV7-6 with TRBJ2-2; the D gene could be TRBD1 or TRBD2 (5 bases each). There are 14 residues in the CDR3. The germline CDR1 and CDR2 sequences are SGHVS and FNYEAQ. The V end lost 5 bases, the J end lost 0 bases, and 7 bases lay between the germline ends. CDR3 DNA: TGTGCCAGCAGCGGGGGAACGAACACCGGGGAGCTGTTTTTT. Protein sequence: CASSGGTNTGELFF.

This clone was picked up many times. The genes are TRBV9 and TRBJ2-1, with D unclear. The V end lost 1 base, the J end lost 1 base, and 9 bases lay between the germline ends. The germline gives CDR1 SGDLS, CDR2 YYNGEE. CDR3 size: 15 residues. In nucleotides, the CDR3 is TGTGCCAGCAGCGTAAGCCCCGATTCCTACAATGAGCAGTTCTTC. This gives the protein CASSVSPDSYNEQFF.

The chain carries TRBV6-5 and TRBJ2-3; D is uncertain. Trimming removed 10 bases at V and 2 bases at J, with 13 bases between. There are 13 residues in the CDR3. CDR1 and CDR2 from the germline V gene are MNHEY and SVGAGI. CDR3: CAIGRLSTDTQYF. In nucleotides, the CDR3 is TGTGCCATCGGAAGATTATCCACAGATACGCAGTATTTT.

This clone was observed at least ten times. The genes are TRBV29-1 and TRBJ1-2, with 8 bases fitting TRBD1. The V and J ends lost 4 bases and 7 bases, in that order; junction bases with no gene match: 8. The germline V gene has CDR1 SQVTM and CDR2 ANQGSEA. The CDR3 runs to 13 residues. Written as DNA, the CDR3 is TGCAGCGTTGTACGAGGGACAGGTGGTGGCTACACCTTC. Protein product: CSVVRGTGGGYTF. The full variable domain, completed using reference TRBV29-1 and TRBJ1-2, is SAVISQKPSRDICQRGTSLTIQCQVDSQVTMMFWYRQQPGQSLTLIATANQGSEATYESGFVIDKFPISRPNLTFSTLTVSNMSPEDSSIYLCSVVRGTGGGYTFGSGTRLTVV.

The chain links TRBV5-1 to TRBJ2-7; maybe TRBD1 (5 bases). Germline assignment: CDR1 SGHRS and CDR2 YFSETQ. The CDR3 extends over 15 amino acids. The V end was cut by 3 bases, the J end by 5 bases, with 18 bases between. The CDR3 region has the DNA TGCGCCAGCAGCTCCCAGGGCCCTCCGTGGGACGAGCAGTACTTC. It specifies CASSSQGPPWDEQYF.

The chain uses TRBV5-1 and TRBJ2-5; D ambiguous. Trimming took 1 base from V and 2 from J, leaving 12 bases between them. Looked up from germline, CDR1 is SGHRS and CDR2 is YFSETQ. This CDR3 contains 15 residues. CDR3 coding DNA: TGCGCCAGCAGCTTGATCTTCTCACCGCAAGAGACCCAGTACTTC. This sequence encodes CASSLIFSPQETQYF.

The J gene is TRBJ2-2, the V gene TRBV2; TRBD2 agrees at 8 bases. The V segment lost 4 bases and the J segment 1 base; nucleotides outside the gene matches: 2. Germline CDR1 SNHLY, CDR2 FYNNEI. This CDR3 has 15 residues. The CDR3 DNA reads TGTGCCAGCAGTGTACTAGCGGTGAACACCGGGGAGCTGTTTTTT. Translation gives CASSVLAVNTGELFF.

The V and J genes are TRBV6-5 and TRBJ1-3; D call uncertain. The CDR3 totals 16 residues. Between the trimmed V and J ends, which lost 1 base and 3 bases, there was a span of 13 bases. The V gene's germline CDR1 is MNHEY and CDR2 SVGAGI. CDR3 amino acids: CASSYYQPSRGNTIYF. The CDR3 coding sequence is TGTGCCAGCAGTTACTACCAGCCCAGTCGTGGAAACACCATATATTTT.

The rearrangement joins TRBV18 to TRBJ1-2, with a tentative D call TRBD1 (5 bases). In germline, CDR1 is KGHSH, CDR2 LQKENI. This CDR3 comprises 15 residues. The V end lost 5 bases, the J end lost 0 bases, and 13 bases lay between the germline ends. CDR3 sequence: CASSSTVPSNYGYTF. DNA for the CDR3: TGTGCCAGCTCATCGACAGTGCCTTCTAACTATGGCTACACCTTC.

The V gene is TRBV4-1, the J gene TRBJ2-1; the match to TRBD2 covers 7 bases. This CDR3 has 16 residues. Trimming took 3 bases from V and 6 from J; bases not matched to a gene: 11. Germline-derived CDR1 and CDR2 are MGHRA and YSYEKL. CDR3 residues: CASSQDPATSSNEQFF. CDR3 nucleotide sequence: TGCGCCAGCAGCCAGGATCCCGCGACTAGCTCCAATGAGCAGTTCTTC.

V gene TRBV9 combines with J gene TRBJ1-1, with 9 bases matching TRBD1. Germline V gene sequence: CDR1 SGDLS, CDR2 YYNGEE. Trimming cost V 3 bases and J 6 bases; bases outside gene matches: 3. This CDR3 is built from 13 residues. For the CDR3, the DNA is TGTGCCAGCAGCGGACAGGGGGTAGCTGAAGCTTTCTTT. Its protein is CASSGQGVAEAFF.

The chain uses TRBV7-6 and TRBJ1-4, with 8 bases that match TRBD1. Per the germline V gene, CDR1 is SGHVS and CDR2 is FNYEAQ. Trimming cost V 1 base and J 7 bases; bases outside gene matches: 8. This CDR3 spans 16 amino acids. CDR3: CASSLGYRGSGEKLFF. The CDR3 DNA follows: TGTGCCAGCAGCTTAGGTTACAGGGGGTCGGGTGAAAAACTGTTTTTT.

This clone has only one observation. The chain employs TRBV7-2 and TRBJ1-2; 11 bases are shared with TRBD1. CDR1 and CDR2 from the germline V gene are SGHTA and FQGNSA. Trimming removed 2 bases from V and 8 bases from J; junction bases left unmatched: 4. The CDR3 contains 14 residues. DNA of the CDR3: TGTGCCAGCAGCTTACAGGGACAGGGGGAAGGCTACACCTTC. Its translation: CASSLQGQGEGYTF.

Only one count was recorded for this clone. J is TRBJ1-1 and V is TRBV7-9; D is uncertain. The CDR3 contains 14 residues. The ends were cut back, 1 base at V and 1 base at J, with 7 bases in the middle. Germline loops: CDR1 SEHNR, CDR2 FQNEAQ (reference sequence). The CDR3 protein is CASSLGFSNTEAFF. The CDR3 nucleotides are TGTGCCAGCAGCTTAGGGTTCTCGAACACTGAAGCTTTCTTT.

This clone was observed a few times. The chain is built from TRBV28 and TRBJ2-2; D is ambiguous. Germline-derived CDR1 and CDR2 are MDHEN and SYDVKM. The ends were cut back, 2 bases at V and 5 bases at J, with 6 bases in the middle. CDR3 length: 13 residues. CDR3 residues: CASSLLETGELFF. In nucleotides, the CDR3 is TGTGCCAGCAGTTTACTGGAAACCGGGGAGCTGTTTTTT.

The chain has TRBV19 and TRBJ2-5; D gene unclear. V was shortened by 5 bases and J by 3 bases, with 4 bases between the two germline ends. This CDR3 spans 11 amino acids. Germline V gene sequence: CDR1 LNHDA, CDR2 SQIVND (reference sequence). CDR3 DNA sequence: TGTGCCAGTAGTTATGAAGAGACCCAGTACTTC. Translation: CASSYEETQYF.

The rearrangement joins TRBV6-5 to TRBJ1-1; no reliable D call. The ends were cut back, 4 bases at V and 1 base at J, with 4 bases in the middle. This CDR3 contains 12 residues. Per germline, CDR1 MNHEY and CDR2 SVGAGI. The CDR3 spells CASSSQNTEAFF. The CDR3 bases are TGTGCCAGCAGTTCCCAGAACACTGAAGCTTTCTTT.

The V gene is TRBV5-1, the J gene TRBJ1-2, with D unclear. This CDR3 has 15 amino acids. Trimming removed 0 bases from V and 1 base from J, with 10 bases in between. Germline V gene sequence: CDR1 SGHRS, CDR2 YFSETQ. CDR3 sequence reads: CASSLEEQVNYGYTF. In DNA form, the CDR3 reads TGCGCCAGCAGCTTGGAAGAGCAGGTTAACTATGGCTACACCTTC.

V and J are TRBV19 and TRBJ2-1, with D perhaps assigned TRBD1 or TRBD2 (5 bases each). The CDR3 contains 14 residues. V shed 9 bases and J shed 6 bases, with 18 bases lying between them. CDR1 is LNHDA, CDR2 SQIVND, per germline (reference sequence). The CDR3 here is CASRRDLTTNEQFF. In nucleotides, the CDR3 is TGTGCCAGCCGCCGGGACCTCACTACCAATGAGCAGTTCTTC.